Here is one TCR beta chain with its context. Its antigen is currently unknown. An end of the junction does not agree with germline; a read error may underlie this. This entry is derived from a study of T cell repertoires in cytomegalovirus infection. On the study more broadly: CMV epitopes used comprised recently identified HLA-C-restricted ones and well-studied HLA-B-restricted ones.

The CDR3 is made up of 17 amino acids. Germline CDR1 and CDR2: MNHEY and SMNVEV (reference sequence). One entry per CDR3 protein, called by TCRdb with MiXCR from the reads. The data contain 650,000 to 850,000 distinct CDR3 sequences, around 29% of them singletons. Study-wide results and limits: The ex vivo response was dominated by HLA-C-restricted CMV-specific TCR beta clonotypes.

The V call is TRBV27, the J call TRBJ1-2; TRBD1 matches at 8 bases. This sample comprised cultured CD8+ T cells from PBMCs, obtained from culture after CMV antigen stimulation. The receptor was derived from a human donor in good health (CMV status not recorded). Some clones in this sample may be carry-over from other donors' samples. CDR3 residues: CASSSRPWTGSTYGFTF. The CDR3 DNA follows: TGTGCCAGCAGTTCCCGGCCCTGGACAGGGAGCACTTATGGCTTCACCTTC.